A single T cell receptor (beta chain) is shown here with its context. Using immunoSEQ multiplex PCR, the repertoire was profiled, and TCRdb retains in-frame clones only, with some absent. This sample has 90,000 to 150,000 clones; roughly 90% occur once, and the top ten carry approximately 7.8%. These data come from a study of control samples from healthy donors and cancer patients. The CDR3 is 14 residues long. CDR1 and CDR2 from the germline V gene are SGHRS and YFSETQ. The V end was cut by 4 bases, the J end by 4 bases, with 12 bases between. J is TRBJ1-5 and V is TRBV5-1; D remains ambiguous. This receptor was identified in a woman aged 18-29 years in good health. The sample was blood. CDR3 DNA: TGCGCCAGCAGCACCGGGAACTTAAATCAGCCCCAGCATTTT. Its protein product is CASSTGNLNQPQHF.